Listed below are T cell receptor beta chains from one sample, sequenced in a study of CD8 T cells in Susac syndrome. TCRdb analysed the immunoSEQ multiplex PCR reads with MiXCR anew, one entry per CDR3 protein. The table shows under 95,000 distinct CDR3 sequences, with around 94% occurring only once. The sequenced sample was CD4+ T cells from PBMCs. The receptors here all came from a human donor with Susac syndrome. Both conserved end residues are part of each CDR3. A D gene is named only where the DNA matches it firmly. A row's size may be missing; if present it is once, few, many or a size class.

v_gene: TRBV30
d_gene: NA
abundance: once
j_gene: TRBJ1-2
CDR3aa: CAWEFRGGYTF
CDR3nt: TGTGCCTGGGAATTCAGGGGCGGCTACACCTTC

v_gene: TRBV5-6
d_gene: NA
abundance: NA
j_gene: TRBJ2-5
CDR3aa: CASSLGYYF
CDR3nt: TGTGCCAGCAGCTTGGGATACTACTTC

v_gene: TRBV25-1
d_gene: NA
abundance: NA
j_gene: TRBJ2-7
CDR3aa: CASSVWGYEQYF
CDR3nt: TGTGCCAGCAGTGTGTGGGGCTACGAGCAGTACTTC

v_gene: TRBV27
d_gene: NA
abundance: NA
j_gene: TRBJ2-7
CDR3aa: CASSFLSGQSNEQYF
CDR3nt: TGTGCCAGCAGTTTCCTATCCGGACAGAGCAACGAGCAGTACTTC

v_gene: TRBV5-6
d_gene: NA
abundance: few
j_gene: TRBJ2-6
CDR3aa: CASSLLTAGANVLTF
CDR3nt: TGTGCCAGCAGCTTGTTGACAGCTGGGGCCAACGTCCTGACTTTC

v_gene: TRBV6-5
d_gene: TRBD1
abundance: NA
j_gene: TRBJ2-3
CDR3aa: CASRPGQGASDTQYF
CDR3nt: TGTGCCAGCAGGCCGGGACAGGGGGCGTCAGATACGCAGTATTTT

v_gene: TRBV12-3/TRBV12-4
d_gene: TRBD2
abundance: NA
j_gene: TRBJ2-5
CDR3aa: CASRKAGSETQYF
CDR3nt: TGTGCCAGCAGGAAAGCGGGGTCAGAGACCCAGTACTTC

v_gene: TRBV7-9
d_gene: NA
abundance: NA
j_gene: TRBJ1-1
CDR3aa: CVSSSQGYVSEAFF
CDR3nt: TGTGTCAGCAGCTCACAGGGTTATGTGTCTGAAGCTTTCTTT

v_gene: TRBV28
d_gene: NA
abundance: NA
j_gene: TRBJ1-4
CDR3aa: CASRNGVANEKLFF
CDR3nt: TGTGCCAGCAGGAACGGGGTCGCCAATGAAAAACTGTTTTTT

v_gene: TRBV20-1
d_gene: NA
abundance: NA
j_gene: TRBJ2-7
CDR3aa: CSGETGNSYEQYF
CDR3nt: TGCAGTGGGGAGACAGGCAACTCCTACGAGCAGTACTTC

v_gene: TRBV29-1
d_gene: NA
abundance: NA
j_gene: TRBJ1-5
CDR3aa: CSVEVEGQPQHF
CDR3nt: TGCAGCGTTGAAGTTGAGGGTCAGCCCCAGCATTTT

v_gene: TRBV4-3
d_gene: NA
abundance: NA
j_gene: TRBJ1-4
CDR3aa: CASSQDLTATNEKLFF
CDR3nt: TGCGCCAGCAGCCAAGATTTGACAGCAACTAATGAAAAACTGTTTTTT

v_gene: TRBV4-1
d_gene: TRBD2
abundance: few
j_gene: TRBJ2-3
CDR3aa: CASSQAFPPGTRADTQYF
CDR3nt: TGCGCCAGCAGCCAAGCTTTCCCCCCCGGGACTAGGGCAGATACGCAGTATTTT

v_gene: TRBV20-1
d_gene: NA
abundance: NA
j_gene: TRBJ2-7
CDR3aa: CSASPRPSYEQYF
CDR3nt: TGCAGTGCTAGTCCGCGACCCTCCTACGAGCAGTACTTC

v_gene: TRBV7-8
d_gene: TRBD1
abundance: NA
j_gene: TRBJ2-7
CDR3aa: CASSPRTGLSYEQYF
CDR3nt: TGTGCCAGCAGCCCCAGGACAGGGTTAAGCTACGAGCAGTACTTC

v_gene: TRBV3-1
d_gene: NA
abundance: NA
j_gene: TRBJ2-5
CDR3aa: CASSQPRDPQTQYF
CDR3nt: TGTGCCAGCAGCCAACCCCGGGACCCGCAGACCCAGTACTTC

v_gene: TRBV2
d_gene: NA
abundance: NA
j_gene: TRBJ2-6
CDR3aa: CASIGLRSGANVLTF
CDR3nt: TGTGCCAGCATAGGACTTCGTTCTGGGGCCAACGTCCTGACTTTC

v_gene: TRBV5-1
d_gene: NA
abundance: once
j_gene: TRBJ2-3
CDR3aa: CASSLRGMGTDTQYF
CDR3nt: TGCGCCAGCAGCTTGAGGGGAATGGGCACAGATACGCAGTATTTT

v_gene: TRBV5-1
d_gene: NA
abundance: NA
j_gene: TRBJ2-2
CDR3aa: CASSDLGELFF
CDR3nt: TGCGCCAGCAGTGATCTCGGGGAGCTGTTTTTT

v_gene: TRBV7-2
d_gene: TRBD2
abundance: NA
j_gene: TRBJ2-3
CDR3aa: CASRPLVAGLTDTQYF
CDR3nt: TGTGCCAGCAGACCTCTCGTAGCGGGGCTCACAGATACGCAGTATTTT

v_gene: TRBV7-2
d_gene: TRBD1
abundance: NA
j_gene: TRBJ1-2
CDR3aa: CASSLDKRDSRNGYTF
CDR3nt: TGTGCCAGCAGCTTAGACAAACGGGACAGTAGGAATGGCTACACCTTC